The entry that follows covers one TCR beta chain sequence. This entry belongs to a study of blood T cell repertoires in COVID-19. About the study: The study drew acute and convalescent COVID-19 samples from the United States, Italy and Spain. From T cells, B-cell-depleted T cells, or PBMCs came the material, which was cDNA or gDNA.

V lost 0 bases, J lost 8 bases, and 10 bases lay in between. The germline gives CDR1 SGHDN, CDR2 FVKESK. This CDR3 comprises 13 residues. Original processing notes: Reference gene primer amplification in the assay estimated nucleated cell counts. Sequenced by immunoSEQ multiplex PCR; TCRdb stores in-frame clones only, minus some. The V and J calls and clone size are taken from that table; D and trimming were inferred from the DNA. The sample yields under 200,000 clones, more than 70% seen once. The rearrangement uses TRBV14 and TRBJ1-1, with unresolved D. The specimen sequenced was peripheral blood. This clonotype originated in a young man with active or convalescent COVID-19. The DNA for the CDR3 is TGTGCCAGCAGCCAAGAAAGGTTTAGCGAAGCTTTCTTT. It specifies CASSQERFSEAFF.